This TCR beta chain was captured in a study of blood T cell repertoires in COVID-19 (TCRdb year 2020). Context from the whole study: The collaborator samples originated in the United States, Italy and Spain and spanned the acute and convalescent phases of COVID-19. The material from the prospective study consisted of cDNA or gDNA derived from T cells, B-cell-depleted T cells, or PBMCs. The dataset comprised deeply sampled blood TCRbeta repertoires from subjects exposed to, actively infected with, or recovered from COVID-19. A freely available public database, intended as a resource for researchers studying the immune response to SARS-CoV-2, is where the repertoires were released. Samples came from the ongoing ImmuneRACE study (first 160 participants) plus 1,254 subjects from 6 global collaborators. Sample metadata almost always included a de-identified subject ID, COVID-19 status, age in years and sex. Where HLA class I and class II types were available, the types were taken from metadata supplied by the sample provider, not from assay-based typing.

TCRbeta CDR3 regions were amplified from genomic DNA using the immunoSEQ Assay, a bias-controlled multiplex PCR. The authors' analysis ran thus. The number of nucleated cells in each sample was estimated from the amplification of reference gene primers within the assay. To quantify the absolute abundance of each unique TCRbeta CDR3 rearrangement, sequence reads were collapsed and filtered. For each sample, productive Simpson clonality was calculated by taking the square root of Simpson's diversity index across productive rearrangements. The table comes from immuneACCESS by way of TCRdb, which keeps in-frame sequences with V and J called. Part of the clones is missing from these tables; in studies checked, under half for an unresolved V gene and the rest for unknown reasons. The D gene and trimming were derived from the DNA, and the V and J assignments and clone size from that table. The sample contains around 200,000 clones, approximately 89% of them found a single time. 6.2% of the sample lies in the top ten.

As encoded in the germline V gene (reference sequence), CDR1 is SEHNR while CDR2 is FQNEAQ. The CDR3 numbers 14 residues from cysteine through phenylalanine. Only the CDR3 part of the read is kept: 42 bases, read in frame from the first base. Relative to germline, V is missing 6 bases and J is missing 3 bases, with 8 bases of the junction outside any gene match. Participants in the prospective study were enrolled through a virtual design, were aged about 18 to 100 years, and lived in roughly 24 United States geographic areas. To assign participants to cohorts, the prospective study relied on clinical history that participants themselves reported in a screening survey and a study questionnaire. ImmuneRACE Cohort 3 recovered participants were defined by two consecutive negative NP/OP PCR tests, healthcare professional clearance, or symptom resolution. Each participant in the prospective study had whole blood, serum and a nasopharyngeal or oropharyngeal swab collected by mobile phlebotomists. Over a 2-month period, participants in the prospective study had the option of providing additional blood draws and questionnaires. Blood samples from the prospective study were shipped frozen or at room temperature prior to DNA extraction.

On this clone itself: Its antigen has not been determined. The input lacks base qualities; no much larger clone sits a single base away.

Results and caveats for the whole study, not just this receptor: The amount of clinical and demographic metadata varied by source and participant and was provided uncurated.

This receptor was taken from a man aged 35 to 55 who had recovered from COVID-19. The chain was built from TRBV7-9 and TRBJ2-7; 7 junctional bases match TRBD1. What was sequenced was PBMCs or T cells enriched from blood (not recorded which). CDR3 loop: CASSRDRAFYEQYF. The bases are TGTGCCAGCAGTCGCGACAGGGCCTTCTACGAGCAGTACTTC. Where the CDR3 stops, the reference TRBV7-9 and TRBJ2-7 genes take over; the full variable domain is DTGVSQNPRHKITKRGQNVTFRCDPISEHNRLYWYRQTLGQGPEFLTYFQNEAQLEKSRLLSDRFSAERPKGSFSTLEIQRTEQGDSAMYLCASSRDRAFYEQYFGPGTRLTVT.